Below are 19 T cell receptor beta chains sequenced from a single sample in a study of T-cell reconstitution after alpha-beta-depleted transplantation in children (dated by TCRdb to the mid-2010s). The library relied on PCR. These reads were obtained on an Illumina HiSeq 2500. To normalize quantification of the TCRbeta repertoire, the TCR libraries were built with molecular barcoding that relied on unique molecular identifiers. In TCRdb, the public reads were trimmed at Q25 with fastp and aligned with MiXCR, with productive beta chains retained. One record per CDR3 amino acid sequence lists the most common genes and DNA. The sample includes 150,000 to 200,000 distinct CDR3 sequences, with around 10% observed a single time. The ten top clones hold about 12% of the sample. Read against the paper, the sample's treatment or condition label means: allogeneic hematopoietic cell transplantation with graft depleted of TCRalphabeta T cells and CD19 B cells.

Sequenced here: PBMCs, sampled before TCRalphabeta/CD19-depleted stem cell transplant. Source of these receptors: a boy aged 2 to 9 with acute myeloid leukemia, due to receive a stem cell transplant.

This clonotype was found many times. The chain combines TRBV27 with TRBJ1-1; maybe TRBD1 (5 bases). CDR1 and CDR2 from the germline V gene are MNHEY and SMNVEV (reference sequence). The CDR3 consists of 18 residues. Trimming shortened V by 7 bases and J by 1 base, and 25 bases separated the two germline ends. This CDR3 is CASTRLTPLGGENTEAFF. Written as DNA, the CDR3 is TGTGCCAGCACCCGTCTAACCCCGTTGGGGGGGGAGAACACTGAAGCTTTCTTT.

The sample holds many counts of this clonotype. The gene calls are TRBV5-1 and TRBJ2-1; TRBD2 matches 10 bases. CDR1 is SGHRS and CDR2 is YFSETQ in the germline V gene. The ends lost 0 bases at V and 7 bases at J; junction bases unmatched: 10. This CDR3 has 17 residues. The CDR3 sequence is CASSLGTAGGPKNEQFF. The CDR3 DNA sequence: TGCGCCAGCAGCTTGGGTACAGCGGGAGGGCCCAAGAATGAGCAGTTCTTC.

The table lists this clonotype with many counts. The chain joins TRBV5-1 to TRBJ1-2, with D tentatively TRBD1 (6 bases). V dropped 0 bases and J dropped 5 bases, with 11 bases sitting between them. Germline CDR1 and CDR2: SGHRS and YFSETQ. This CDR3 contains 14 residues. Here the CDR3 reads CASSLDRAYYGYTF. In nucleotides, the CDR3 is TGCGCCAGCAGCTTGGACAGGGCATATTATGGCTACACCTTC.

V gene TRBV20-1 combines with J gene TRBJ2-7; tentatively, D is TRBD2 (6 bases). Deletions cut 6 bases from V and 3 bases from J, with 9 bases between. Germline-derived CDR1 and CDR2 are DFQATT and SNEGSKA (reference sequence). The CDR3 runs 11 residues. CDR3 residues: CSATSNYEQYF. The DNA for the CDR3 is TGCAGTGCGACTAGTAACTACGAGCAGTACTTC.

This clonotype was observed at least ten times. The rearrangement joins TRBV5-6 to TRBJ1-6, with D hard to call. Germline V CDR1 and CDR2: SGHDT, YYEEEE. Trimming took 4 bases from V and 8 from J, leaving 16 bases between them. This CDR3 comprises 15 residues. The CDR3 region has the DNA TGTGCCAGCAGCGCCCGATTAAGATTTGATTCACCCCTCCACTTT. Translated: CASSARLRFDSPLHF.

This clonotype was seen repeatedly, ten times or more. This chain links TRBV20-1 with TRBJ2-7; D is possibly TRBD1 (6 bases). The germline V gene has CDR1 DFQATT and CDR2 SNEGSKA (reference sequence). The CDR3 spans 14 residues. Trimming took off 5 bases at V and 2 bases at J, with 16 bases between the two ends. This chain's CDR3 is CSARTRQVTYEQYF. The CDR3, as DNA: TGCAGTGCTCGAACAAGACAGGTAACCTACGAGCAGTACTTC.

This clonotype showed up many times. The chain employs TRBV10-1 and TRBJ1-1, with TRBD1 as a possible D gene (5 bases). This CDR3 spans 13 amino acids. Trimming took off 6 bases at V and 11 bases at J, with 19 bases between the two ends. From germline, CDR1 is WNHNN and CDR2 SYGVQD (reference sequence). CDR3 sequence reads: CASSPSRGARAFF. The CDR3 bases are TGCGCCAGCAGCCCATCGAGGGGCGCCAGGGCTTTCTTT.

This clonotype was counted ten times or more. This chain connects TRBV20-1 to TRBJ2-7, with 9 bases aligning to TRBD2. After removal of 3 bases from V and 2 bases from J, the junction contained 8 bases not matched to a gene. The CDR3 extends over 15 amino acids. Germline-derived CDR1 and CDR2 are DFQATT and SNEGSKA (reference sequence). The CDR3 spells CSARPSGTSPYEQYF. As DNA, the CDR3 is TGCAGTGCTAGGCCTAGCGGGACTTCCCCCTACGAGCAGTACTTC.

This clonotype was observed many times. V usage is TRBV7-2 and J usage is TRBJ1-6; D remains unclear. The germline gives CDR1 SGHTA, CDR2 FQGNSA. V dropped 3 bases and J dropped 6 bases, with 9 bases sitting between them. The CDR3 has 14 amino acids. The CDR3 nucleotides are TGTGCCAGCAGCTTCGGGCGCGGTAATTCACCCCTCCACTTT. Protein product: CASSFGRGNSPLHF.

In this sample, this clonotype is medium-sized (0.01 to 0.1%). The chain is built from TRBV12-3 or TRBV12-4 and TRBJ2-2, with D perhaps assigned TRBD1 or TRBD2 (5 bases each). This CDR3 is built from 14 residues. Between the trimmed V and J ends, which lost 5 bases and 3 bases, there was a span of 10 bases. CDR3 sequence reads: CASSTRDDTGELFF. CDR3 coding DNA: TGTGCCAGCAGTACCCGGGACGACACCGGGGAGCTGTTTTTT.

This clonotype was observed many times. V is TRBV29-1 and J is TRBJ2-1; TRBD2 matches 8 bases. Germline lookup yields CDR1 SQVTM and CDR2 ANQGSEA. The trim removed 8 bases at V and 4 bases at J, leaving 13 bases unmatched. This CDR3 contains 15 residues. This CDR3 reads CSCPSRGGRYNEQFF. CDR3 in DNA: TGCAGCTGCCCCTCTCGGGGGGGCCGGTACAATGAGCAGTTCTTC.

This chain joins TRBV12-3 or TRBV12-4 and TRBJ1-2, with a weak D call TRBD1 (6 bases). This CDR3 has 17 amino acids. V lost 5 bases, J lost 5 bases, and 24 bases lay in between. CDR3 amino acids: CASSPRGGGGSGYGYTF. CDR3 coding DNA: TGTGCCAGCAGTCCCCGGGGAGGGGGGGGCTCTGGGTATGGCTACACCTTC.

This clonotype appeared many times. This chain links TRBV12-3 or TRBV12-4 with TRBJ1-1, with a possible D match to TRBD1 (6 bases). Between the trimmed V and J ends, which lost 6 bases and 6 bases, there was a span of 23 bases. CDR3 size: 16 residues. The CDR3 DNA reads TGTGCCAGCAGCTCAGCCTTCGACGGGGGCATCCCTGAAGCTTTCTTT. Its protein product is CASSSAFDGGIPEAFF.

This clonotype was detected ten times or more. V gene TRBV4-1 combines with J gene TRBJ1-1; D is possibly TRBD1 (5 bases). V lost 6 bases and J 5 bases, leaving 16 bases between the germline ends. Germline lookup yields CDR1 MGHRA and CDR2 YSYEKL. This CDR3 region has 14 residues. Written as DNA, the CDR3 is TGCGCCAGCAGGCCGGGGGTGATGGTGACTGAAGCTTTCTTT. This encodes CASRPGVMVTEAFF.

This clonotype has ten or more counts. The J gene is TRBJ2-3, the V gene TRBV24-1; TRBD2 matches at 9 bases. Germline CDR1 KGHDR, CDR2 SFDVKD. CDR3 length equals 16 residues. V lost 6 bases and J lost 1; bases outside the gene matches: 7. CDR3 region: CATSQGRGGGTDTQYF. Here the CDR3 DNA reads TGTGCCACCAGTCAAGGGCGGGGGGGAGGCACAGATACGCAGTATTTT.

Ten or more counts support this clonotype. The V and J genes are TRBV5-1 and TRBJ2-5, with a tentative D call TRBD2 (5 bases). The CDR3 consists of 14 residues. Germline CDR1 reads SGHRS; CDR2 reads YFSETQ. The germline V and J ends were trimmed by 0 bases and 4 bases, with 10 bases remaining between them. The CDR3 bases are TGCGCCAGCAGCTTGGCCGGGGTACGAGAGACCCAGTACTTC. Protein sequence: CASSLAGVRETQYF.

Turning to this clonotype: Sequence at one end of the junction differs from germline and may be a read error. The chain couples TRBV20-1 to TRBJ1-2, with D uncertain. The CDR3 is 13 residues long. Per germline, CDR1 DFQATT and CDR2 SNEGSKA (reference sequence). CDR3 DNA: TGCAGTCCTAGACCAGGACCGAGCTATGGCTACACCTTC. Translation gives CSPRPGPSYGYTF.

This clonotype was seen ten or more times. This chain joins TRBV5-1 and TRBJ2-2, with D uncertain. CDR1 SGHRS and CDR2 YFSETQ come from the germline V gene. Trimming removed 0 bases at V and 5 bases at J, with 8 bases between. The length of the CDR3 is 14 residues. The CDR3 DNA reads as TGCGCCAGCAGCTTGGAACTGGGGACCGGGGAGCTGTTTTTT. Amino acid sequence: CASSLELGTGELFF.

This clonotype was seen repeatedly, ten times or more. The junction and the germline gene differ at one end; a read error may be behind it. The rearrangement uses TRBV20-1 and TRBJ2-7, with a possible D match to TRBD1 (6 bases). Germline V CDR1 and CDR2: DFQATT, SNEGSKA (reference sequence). The CDR3 length is 12 residues. The CDR3 nucleotides are TGCAGTGCTAGTGGACAGACCAACTACGACTTTTTC. Translated: CSASGQTNYDFF.